The rows below give T cell receptor beta chains drawn from one sample of a study of cytomegalovirus exposure and HLA in healthy donors. Assay used: immunoSEQ multiplex PCR; TCRdb lists only in-frame clones, some missing. The profile shows about 160,000 clones, 76% of them singletons. The sample consisted of PBMCs. All receptors derive from a man in his sixties in good health and CMV-seronegative. Both conserved end residues are part of each CDR3. Each record gives: CDR3 protein, CDR3 DNA, CDR3 length, D gene, V gene, clone size, J gene. The D gene is left open where the match is weak. The size field is filled for only some rows; it gives once, few, many or a size class.

CDR3aa: CASSSGTGGEAFF
CDR3nt: TGTGCCAGCAGCTCAGGGACAGGGGGCGAAGCTTTCTTT
len: 13
d_gene: TRBD1
v_gene: TRBV9
abundance: NA
j_gene: TRBJ1-1

CDR3aa: CASSLNSYGYTF
CDR3nt: TGTGCCAGCAGTTTGAACAGCTATGGCTACACCTTC
len: 12
d_gene: NA
v_gene: TRBV28
abundance: NA
j_gene: TRBJ1-2

CDR3aa: CASRSRGNYGYTF
CDR3nt: TGTGCCAGCAGGTCCAGGGGCAACTATGGCTACACCTTC
len: 13
d_gene: NA
v_gene: TRBV6-5
abundance: NA
j_gene: TRBJ1-2

CDR3aa: CASSEWGQGWETQYF
CDR3nt: TGTGCCAGCAGTGAGTGGGGGCAAGGTTGGGAGACCCAGTACTTC
len: 15
d_gene: NA
v_gene: TRBV2
abundance: NA
j_gene: TRBJ2-5

CDR3aa: CASSLKYSYEQYF
CDR3nt: TGTGCCAGCAGCTTAAAATACTCCTACGAGCAGTACTTC
len: 13
d_gene: NA
v_gene: TRBV13
abundance: NA
j_gene: TRBJ2-7

CDR3aa: CASKYRSYNEQFF
CDR3nt: TGTGCCAGCAAGTATAGGAGCTACAATGAGCAGTTCTTC
len: 13
d_gene: NA
v_gene: TRBV5-4
abundance: NA
j_gene: TRBJ2-1

CDR3aa: CASKDSVNYGYTF
CDR3nt: TGTGCCAGCAAGGACAGCGTCAACTATGGCTACACCTTC
len: 13
d_gene: NA
v_gene: TRBV2
abundance: NA
j_gene: TRBJ1-2

CDR3aa: CASSFDSYVGELFF
CDR3nt: TGTGCCAGCAGCTTCGACAGTTACGTCGGGGAGCTGTTTTTT
len: 14
d_gene: NA
v_gene: TRBV11-2
abundance: NA
j_gene: TRBJ2-2

CDR3aa: CASSSTNRGLTHPEVKKYEQYF
CDR3nt: TGTGCCAGCAGTTCAACGAACAGGGGGCTCACCCACCCCGAAGTGAAGAAATACGAGCAGTACTTC
len: 22
d_gene: TRBD1
v_gene: TRBV27
abundance: NA
j_gene: TRBJ2-7

CDR3aa: CAWSSGGTGDSPLHF
CDR3nt: TGTGCCTGGAGCTCTGGGGGGACAGGGGATTCACCCCTCCACTTT
len: 15
d_gene: TRBD1
v_gene: TRBV30
abundance: NA
j_gene: TRBJ1-6

CDR3aa: CASSLGGHSSYEQYF
CDR3nt: TGTGCCAGCAGCTTGGGGGGGCACTCCTCCTACGAGCAGTACTTC
len: 15
d_gene: NA
v_gene: TRBV11-3
abundance: few
j_gene: TRBJ2-7

CDR3aa: CARSPIQAGEQFF
CDR3nt: TGTGCCCGGAGCCCGATACAGGCCGGTGAGCAGTTCTTC
len: 13
d_gene: NA
v_gene: TRBV30
abundance: NA
j_gene: TRBJ2-1

CDR3aa: CASSPRRGREAFF
CDR3nt: TGTGCCAGCTCACCAAGGAGGGGCCGCGAAGCTTTCTTT
len: 13
d_gene: NA
v_gene: TRBV18
abundance: NA
j_gene: TRBJ1-1

CDR3aa: CARGHSYEQYF
CDR3nt: TGTGCCCGGGGACATTCCTACGAGCAGTACTTC
len: 11
d_gene: NA
v_gene: TRBV30
abundance: NA
j_gene: TRBJ2-7

CDR3aa: CASRNGTEYQPQHF
CDR3nt: TGTGCCAGCAGGAATGGGACAGAGTATCAGCCCCAGCATTTT
len: 14
d_gene: TRBD1
v_gene: TRBV2
abundance: NA
j_gene: TRBJ1-5

CDR3aa: CASSEQVNEKLFF
CDR3nt: TGTGCCAGCAGTGAACAGGTTAATGAAAAACTGTTTTTT
len: 13
d_gene: NA
v_gene: TRBV6-1
abundance: NA
j_gene: TRBJ1-4

CDR3aa: CASSVAAVLTGELFF
CDR3nt: TGCGCCAGCAGCGTGGCCGCTGTACTCACCGGGGAGCTGTTTTTT
len: 15
d_gene: NA
v_gene: TRBV5-1
abundance: NA
j_gene: TRBJ2-2

CDR3aa: CASSQFREKLFF
CDR3nt: TGTGCCAGCAGCCAGTTCCGGGAAAAACTGTTTTTT
len: 12
d_gene: NA
v_gene: TRBV14
abundance: NA
j_gene: TRBJ1-4

CDR3aa: CASSLYPSGYNNEQFF
CDR3nt: TGTGCCAGCAGTTTATATCCTAGCGGATATAACAATGAGCAGTTCTTC
len: 16
d_gene: TRBD2
v_gene: TRBV28
abundance: few
j_gene: TRBJ2-1

CDR3aa: CASSSRLPNNEQFF
CDR3nt: TGTGCCAGCAGCTCCCGTCTCCCTAACAATGAGCAGTTCTTC
len: 14
d_gene: NA
v_gene: TRBV5-8
abundance: few
j_gene: TRBJ2-1

CDR3aa: CASSNPQGGDYGYTF
CDR3nt: TGTGCCAGCAGTAACCCACAGGGGGGAGACTATGGCTACACCTTC
len: 15
d_gene: TRBD1
v_gene: TRBV28
abundance: once
j_gene: TRBJ1-2

CDR3aa: CASRERTGVSPDTQYF
CDR3nt: TGTGCCAGTAGGGAGAGAACGGGAGTTAGCCCAGATACGCAGTATTTT
len: 16
d_gene: NA
v_gene: TRBV19
abundance: few
j_gene: TRBJ2-3

CDR3aa: CASSPRDRGLRSYGYTF
CDR3nt: TGTGCCAGCAGCCCCCGGGACAGGGGGCTTCGTAGCTATGGCTACACCTTC
len: 17
d_gene: NA
v_gene: TRBV21-1
abundance: once
j_gene: TRBJ1-2

CDR3aa: CSVERDRGIEQYF
CDR3nt: TGCAGCGTTGAACGGGACAGGGGAATCGAGCAGTACTTC
len: 13
d_gene: TRBD1
v_gene: TRBV29-1
abundance: NA
j_gene: TRBJ2-7

CDR3aa: CASSLETRSYEQYF
CDR3nt: TGTGCCAGCAGCTTAGAGACTCGATCCTACGAGCAGTACTTC
len: 14
d_gene: NA
v_gene: TRBV7-2
abundance: NA
j_gene: TRBJ2-7

CDR3aa: CSANFQGPDTQYF
CDR3nt: TGCAGCGCGAATTTTCAGGGTCCAGATACGCAGTATTTT
len: 13
d_gene: NA
v_gene: TRBV29-1
abundance: once
j_gene: TRBJ2-3

CDR3aa: CASGGTSYEQYF
CDR3nt: TGTGCCAGCGGAGGGACGTCCTACGAGCAGTACTTC
len: 12
d_gene: NA
v_gene: TRBV2
abundance: NA
j_gene: TRBJ2-7

CDR3aa: CASSPDKMYGYTF
CDR3nt: TGTGCCAGCAGTCCCGACAAGATGTATGGCTACACCTTC
len: 13
d_gene: NA
v_gene: TRBV6-1
abundance: NA
j_gene: TRBJ1-2

CDR3aa: CASIPLQADTQYF
CDR3nt: TGTGCCAGCATCCCTTTACAGGCAGATACGCAGTATTTT
len: 13
d_gene: NA
v_gene: TRBV5-5
abundance: NA
j_gene: TRBJ2-3

CDR3aa: CASSPGTGRNQPQHF
CDR3nt: TGTGCCAGCAGCCCCGGGACAGGGCGCAATCAGCCCCAGCATTTT
len: 15
d_gene: TRBD1
v_gene: TRBV5-8
abundance: NA
j_gene: TRBJ1-5

CDR3aa: CSAWAAHEQFF
CDR3nt: TGCAGTGCTTGGGCAGCCCATGAGCAGTTCTTC
len: 11
d_gene: NA
v_gene: TRBV20-1
abundance: few
j_gene: TRBJ2-1

CDR3aa: CASSITGVNYGYTF
CDR3nt: TGTGCCAGTAGTATCACAGGGGTTAACTATGGCTACACCTTC
len: 14
d_gene: TRBD1
v_gene: TRBV19
abundance: few
j_gene: TRBJ1-2

CDR3aa: CSSSSGIYGYTF
CDR3nt: TGTTCCAGCAGCTCAGGGATTTATGGCTACACCTTC
len: 12
d_gene: NA
v_gene: TRBV7-9
abundance: NA
j_gene: TRBJ1-2

CDR3aa: CASSHPGLSDYNEQFF
CDR3nt: TGCGCCAGCAGCCATCCGGGACTCTCTGACTACAATGAGCAGTTCTTC
len: 16
d_gene: NA
v_gene: TRBV4-3
abundance: NA
j_gene: TRBJ2-1

CDR3aa: CASSISGAGSLYEQYF
CDR3nt: TGTGCCAGTAGTATAAGCGGGGCTGGGAGTCTCTACGAGCAGTACTTC
len: 16
d_gene: TRBD2
v_gene: TRBV19
abundance: NA
j_gene: TRBJ2-7

CDR3aa: CASSSGTLYNEQFF
CDR3nt: TGTGCCAGCAGCTCCGGGACTCTATACAATGAGCAGTTCTTC
len: 14
d_gene: NA
v_gene: TRBV7-9
abundance: once
j_gene: TRBJ2-1

CDR3aa: CAWGTSPIYEQYF
CDR3nt: TGTGCCTGGGGGACTAGTCCTATCTACGAGCAGTACTTC
len: 13
d_gene: TRBD2
v_gene: TRBV30
abundance: NA
j_gene: TRBJ2-7

CDR3aa: CASSNNYEQYF
CDR3nt: TGTGCCAGCAGTAACAACTACGAGCAGTACTTC
len: 11
d_gene: NA
v_gene: TRBV6-1
abundance: NA
j_gene: TRBJ2-7

CDR3aa: CASSQDSLGGYTF
CDR3nt: TGCGCCAGCAGCCAAGATAGTCTCGGGGGCTACACCTTC
len: 13
d_gene: NA
v_gene: TRBV4-3
abundance: NA
j_gene: TRBJ1-2

CDR3aa: CASSLGQGKQYF
CDR3nt: TGTGCCAGCAGCTTAGGACAGGGCAAGCAGTACTTC
len: 12
d_gene: TRBD1
v_gene: TRBV11-3
abundance: NA
j_gene: TRBJ2-7

CDR3aa: CASSLEGGYEQYF
CDR3nt: TGTGCCAGCAGCTTAGAGGGGGGGTACGAGCAGTACTTC
len: 13
d_gene: TRBD2
v_gene: TRBV11-3
abundance: NA
j_gene: TRBJ2-7